This T cell receptor beta chain stems from a study of blood T cells in healthy people across ages. This clonotype has more than one count but fewer than ten. Combining a sample-barcoded 5' primer with a J-beta primer mix, a second PCR ran for roughly 7 to 11 cycles. Tags on each cDNA molecule came from a template-switch adaptor with 12 random nucleotides. Each sample yielded at least 2.5 million CDR3-containing paired-end reads. TCRdb fed the 5' RACE reads into MiXCR, producing one record per CDR3 protein. This table has about 570,000 distinct CDR3 sequences, about 26% appearing once. The CDR3 contains 12 residues. V shed 8 bases and J shed 4 bases, with 11 bases lying between them.

The source is a woman in her seventies in good health. The chain is built from TRBV12-3 or TRBV12-4 and TRBJ1-1; unclear D gene. Sequencing was done on a sample of blood. CDR3 nucleotide sequence: TGTGCCAGCGCTCCCAAGGGCACTGAAGCTTTCTTT. Translating it yields CASAPKGTEAFF.